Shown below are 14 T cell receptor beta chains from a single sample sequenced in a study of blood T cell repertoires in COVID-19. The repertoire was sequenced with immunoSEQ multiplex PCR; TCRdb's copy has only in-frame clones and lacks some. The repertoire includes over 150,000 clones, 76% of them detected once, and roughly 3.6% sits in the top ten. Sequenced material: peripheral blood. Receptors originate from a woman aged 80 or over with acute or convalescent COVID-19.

CDR3 sequence: CASSMGQGTAGNTIYF. Here the CDR3 DNA reads TGTGCCAGCAGCATGGGACAGGGGACTGCTGGAAACACCATATATTTT. This chain joins TRBV11-2 and TRBJ1-3; 10 bases fit TRBD1. There are 16 residues in the CDR3. Per the germline V gene, CDR1 is SGHAT and CDR2 is FQNNGV. The V gene end was trimmed by 5 bases and the J gene end by 2 bases; junction bases not matched to a gene: 6.

In DNA, the CDR3 is TGCGCCAGCAGCCAAGGACAGGGGGGAATCTACGAGCAGTACTTC. This gives the protein CASSQGQGGIYEQYF. The V and J genes are TRBV4-3 and TRBJ2-7; TRBD1 aligns across 9 bases. The ends lost 1 base at V and 3 bases at J; junction bases unmatched: 4. This CDR3 has 15 residues. Germline V CDR1 and CDR2: LGHNA, YSLEER.

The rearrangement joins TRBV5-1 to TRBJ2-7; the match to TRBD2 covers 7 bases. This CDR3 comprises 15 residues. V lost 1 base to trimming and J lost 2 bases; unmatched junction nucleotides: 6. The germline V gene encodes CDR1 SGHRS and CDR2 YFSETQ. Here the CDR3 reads CASSLSLAAPYEQYF. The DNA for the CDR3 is TGCGCCAGCAGCTTGTCGCTAGCGGCCCCCTACGAGCAGTACTTC.

The CDR3 nucleotides read TGTGCCACCAGTCCAGGGGACGCATCAAGCAATCAGCCCCAGCATTTT. Translated, it gives CATSPGDASSNQPQHF. The chain combines TRBV24-1 with TRBJ1-5; possible D gene TRBD1, 6 bases. Germline assignment: CDR1 KGHDR and CDR2 SFDVKD. V was shortened by 6 bases and J by 1 base, with 15 bases between the two germline ends. The CDR3 contains 16 residues.

CDR3 nucleotide sequence: TGTGCCAGCAGTGACACTCGCGCCCTGCGAGGTGAAAAACTGTTTTTT. Translating gives CASSDTRALRGEKLFF. V is TRBV6-1 and J is TRBJ1-4, with D uncertain. Germline V gene lookup returns CDR1 MNHNS and CDR2 SASEGT. V was cut by 3 bases and J by 7 bases, with 18 bases left in between. This CDR3 comprises 16 residues.

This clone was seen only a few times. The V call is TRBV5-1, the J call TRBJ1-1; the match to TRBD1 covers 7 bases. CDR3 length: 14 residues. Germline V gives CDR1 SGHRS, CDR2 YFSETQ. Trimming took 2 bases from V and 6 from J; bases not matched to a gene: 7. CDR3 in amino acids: CASSLLQGPSEAFF. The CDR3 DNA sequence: TGCGCCAGCAGCTTATTACAGGGGCCTTCTGAAGCTTTCTTT.

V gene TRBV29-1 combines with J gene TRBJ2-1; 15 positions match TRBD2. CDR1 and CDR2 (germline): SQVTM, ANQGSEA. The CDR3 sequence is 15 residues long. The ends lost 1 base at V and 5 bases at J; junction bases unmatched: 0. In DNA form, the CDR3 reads TGCAGCGTTGAAGGGACTAGCGGGAGGGACAATGAGCAGTTCTTC. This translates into CSVEGTSGRDNEQFF.

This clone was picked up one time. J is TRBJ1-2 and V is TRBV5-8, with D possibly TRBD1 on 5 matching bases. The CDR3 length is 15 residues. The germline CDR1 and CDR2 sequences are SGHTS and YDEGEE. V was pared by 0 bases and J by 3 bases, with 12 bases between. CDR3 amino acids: CASSLGLGADYGYTF. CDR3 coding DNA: TGTGCCAGCAGCTTGGGGTTAGGGGCTGACTATGGCTACACCTTC.

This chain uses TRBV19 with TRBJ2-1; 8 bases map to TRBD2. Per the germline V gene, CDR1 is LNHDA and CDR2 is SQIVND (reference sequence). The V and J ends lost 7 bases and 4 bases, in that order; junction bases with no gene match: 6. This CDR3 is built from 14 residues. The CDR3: CASKTSALYNEQFF. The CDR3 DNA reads TGTGCCAGTAAGACTAGCGCACTATACAATGAGCAGTTCTTC.

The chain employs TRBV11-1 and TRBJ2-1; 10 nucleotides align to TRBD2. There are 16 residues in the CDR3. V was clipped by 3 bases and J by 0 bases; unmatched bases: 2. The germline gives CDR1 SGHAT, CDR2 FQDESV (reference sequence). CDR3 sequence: CASSFPSGSSYNEQFF. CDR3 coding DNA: TGTGCCAGCAGCTTCCCTAGCGGGAGCTCCTACAATGAGCAGTTCTTC.

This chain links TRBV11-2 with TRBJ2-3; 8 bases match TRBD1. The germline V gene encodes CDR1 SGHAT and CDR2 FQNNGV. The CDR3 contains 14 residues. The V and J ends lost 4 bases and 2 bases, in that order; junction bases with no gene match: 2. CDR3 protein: CASSSGQVTDTQYF. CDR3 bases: TGTGCCAGCAGCTCGGGACAGGTCACAGATACGCAGTATTTT.

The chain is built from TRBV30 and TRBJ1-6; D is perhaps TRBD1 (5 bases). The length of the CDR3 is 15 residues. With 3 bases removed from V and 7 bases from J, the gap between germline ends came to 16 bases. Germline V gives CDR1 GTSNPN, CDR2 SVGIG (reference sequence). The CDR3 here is CAWSLSGPGNSPLHF. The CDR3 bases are TGTGCCTGGAGCCTCTCAGGGCCCGGGAATTCACCCCTCCACTTT.

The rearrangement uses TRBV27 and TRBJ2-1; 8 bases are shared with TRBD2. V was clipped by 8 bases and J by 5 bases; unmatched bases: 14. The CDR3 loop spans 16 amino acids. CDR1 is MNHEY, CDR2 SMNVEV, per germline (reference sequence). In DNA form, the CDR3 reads TGTGCCAGCTTAAGTTTCGGGAGGGCCGGGCACAATGAGCAGTTCTTC. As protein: CASLSFGRAGHNEQFF.

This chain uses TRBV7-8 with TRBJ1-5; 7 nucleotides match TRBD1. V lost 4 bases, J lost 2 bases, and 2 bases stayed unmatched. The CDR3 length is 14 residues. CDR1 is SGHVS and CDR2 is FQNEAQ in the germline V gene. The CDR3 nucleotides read TGTGCCAGCAGCTCCGGGACAGGCAATCAGCCCCAGCATTTT. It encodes CASSSGTGNQPQHF.